Below are 28 T cell receptor beta chains sequenced from a single sample in a study of patients and donors after allogeneic stem cell transplantation. A single record per CDR3 protein comes from TCRdb applying MiXCR to the RT-PCR reads. This table has 90,000 to 130,000 distinct CDR3 sequences, around 35% appearing once. Input material: blood, either unsorted or a sorted T cell fraction (not recorded which). Receptors originate from a human donor who was either an allogeneic HSCT recipient or a stem cell or donor lymphocyte infusion donor (not recorded which). It is not recorded whose cells these are; they may come from a transplant donor.

The J gene is TRBJ1-5, the V gene TRBV12-5; a possible D gene is TRBD1 (5 bases). Trimming took off 2 bases at V and 5 bases at J, with 13 bases between the two ends. The CDR3 contains 15 residues. Germline lookup yields CDR1 LGHNT and CDR2 FRNRAP. The DNA for the CDR3 is TGTGCTAGTGGTTTGACCAGCCGGGGCGATCAGCCCCAGCATTTT. This encodes CASGLTSRGDQPQHF.

The chain employs TRBV6-5 and TRBJ1-6, with D tentatively TRBD1 (5 bases). Between the trimmed V and J ends, which lost 0 bases and 11 bases, there was a span of 23 bases. The length of the CDR3 is 18 residues. In germline, CDR1 is MNHEY, CDR2 SVGAGI. The CDR3 sequence: CASSYSSAGAPFAAPLHF. The CDR3 DNA reads TGTGCCAGCAGTTACTCGTCGGCTGGGGCACCTTTTGCAGCACCCCTCCACTTT.

The rearrangement joins TRBV11-3 to TRBJ1-6; the D is unclear. Looked up from germline, CDR1 is SGHNT and CDR2 is YENEEA. The ends were cut back, 4 bases at V and 9 bases at J, with 7 bases in the middle. The CDR3 consists of 12 residues. This CDR3 is CASSYLGSPLHF. In DNA, the CDR3 is TGTGCCAGCAGCTATTTGGGTTCACCCCTCCACTTT.

This clonotype was seen a handful of times. The rearrangement joins TRBV6-2 or TRBV6-3 to TRBJ1-2; D gene unclear. Trimming removed 5 bases from V and 2 bases from J, with 12 bases in between. The CDR3 has 14 residues. Germline lookup yields CDR1 MNHEY and CDR2 SVGEGT. In nucleotides, the CDR3 is TGTGCCAGCAGTCCGACGTGGTGGAACTATGGCTACACCTTC. Translated: CASSPTWWNYGYTF.

This clonotype has only a few counts. The chain joins TRBV6-5 to TRBJ1-1, with 8 bases that match TRBD1. Per germline, CDR1 MNHEY and CDR2 SVGAGI. This CDR3 region has 15 residues. V trimming: 5 bases; J trimming: 0 bases; junction bases outside the gene matches: 5. The CDR3 loop is CASSPGGVMNTEAFF. CDR3 DNA: TGTGCCAGCAGTCCAGGGGGCGTGATGAACACTGAAGCTTTCTTT.

The chain uses TRBV9 and TRBJ2-1, with 11 nucleotides matching TRBD2. Per germline, CDR1 SGDLS and CDR2 YYNGEE. V shed 0 bases and J 15 bases; nucleotides not matched to a gene: 8. CDR3 length: 14 residues. The CDR3 loop is CASSVDLAGGGLFF. CDR3 bases: TGTGCCAGCAGCGTAGACCTAGCGGGAGGAGGTCTGTTCTTC. The full variable domain, its missing parts supplied by reference TRBV9 and TRBJ2-1, is DSGVTQTPKHLITATGQRVTLRCSPRSGDLSVYWYQQSLDQGLQFLIQYYNGEERAKGNILERFSAQQFPDLHSELNLSSLELGDSALYFCASSVDLAGGGLFFGPGTRLTVL.

The V gene is TRBV5-1, the J gene TRBJ2-6; no clear D gene. CDR1 SGHRS and CDR2 YFSETQ come from the germline V gene. Trimming took off 5 bases at V and 1 base at J, with 7 bases between the two ends. There are 14 residues in the CDR3. The CDR3 loop is CASRPVSGANVLTF. The CDR3 coding sequence is TGCGCCAGCAGACCCGTATCTGGGGCCAACGTCCTGACTTTC.

This chain connects TRBV6-1 to TRBJ2-7; D gene unclear. This CDR3 comprises 14 residues. The V and J ends lost 1 base and 3 bases respectively, with 10 bases between them. Germline V gives CDR1 MNHNS, CDR2 SASEGT. The CDR3 here is CASSEVRVNYEQYF. The CDR3 nucleotides are TGTGCCAGCAGTGAAGTTCGGGTAAACTACGAGCAGTACTTC.

There are a few counts of this clonotype. The rearrangement joins TRBV4-3 to TRBJ1-1, with a tentative D call TRBD1 (5 bases). V was pared by 4 bases and J by 5 bases, with 23 bases between. This CDR3 comprises 17 residues. Germline CDR1 LGHNA, CDR2 YSLEER. For the CDR3, the DNA is TGCGCCAGCAGCCCTTGGGGGGGGAGTGACCTAGGGACTGAAGCTTTCTTT. This translates into CASSPWGGSDLGTEAFF.

This chain connects TRBV6-5 to TRBJ1-1; TRBD1 matches at 7 bases. Germline values: CDR1 MNHEY, CDR2 SVGAGI. V trimming: 10 bases; J trimming: 3 bases; junction bases outside the gene matches: 17. CDR3 length: 16 residues. The CDR3 protein is CATRNPKTGSDTEAFF. The CDR3 DNA sequence: TGTGCCACTCGCAATCCAAAGACAGGGTCGGACACTGAAGCTTTCTTT.

The CDR3 loop is CASRSFPSGFYNEQFF. The CDR3 DNA sequence: TGTGCCAGCAGAAGTTTCCCGAGCGGCTTCTACAATGAGCAGTTCTTC. The rearrangement joins TRBV7-9 to TRBJ2-1; possible D gene TRBD2, 5 bases. The germline V gene encodes CDR1 SEHNR and CDR2 FQNEAQ (reference sequence). This CDR3 region has 16 residues. Deletions cut 6 bases from V and 3 bases from J, with 18 bases between.

The rearrangement links TRBV12-3 or TRBV12-4 to TRBJ2-1; D not resolved. V was cut by 5 bases and J by 0 bases, with 5 bases left in between. This CDR3 spans 13 amino acids. This CDR3 is CASSRTSYNEQFF. CDR3 DNA sequence: TGTGCCAGCAGTCGGACCTCCTACAATGAGCAGTTCTTC.

The chain is built from TRBV18 and TRBJ1-2; D might be TRBD1 (6 bases). The germline V and J ends were trimmed by 4 bases and 5 bases, with 17 bases remaining between them. Germline V gene sequence: CDR1 KGHSH, CDR2 LQKENI. This CDR3 is 15 amino acids long. The CDR3 region is CASSRGPQGQYGYTF. CDR3 coding DNA: TGTGCCAGCTCACGCGGGCCACAGGGTCAATATGGCTACACCTTC.

This rearrangement joins TRBV27 to TRBJ2-7; possibly TRBD2 for D (6 bases). Germline V CDR1 and CDR2: MNHEY, SMNVEV (reference sequence). The CDR3 has 15 residues. V lost 4 bases and J lost 3, with 16 bases in between. CDR3 nucleotides: TGTGCCAGCAGTTACAGCGGGTTCCCACTCTACGAGCAGTACTTC. It specifies CASSYSGFPLYEQYF.

The gene calls are TRBV11-2 and TRBJ2-4; 7 bases agree with TRBD2. Germline V gene data show CDR1 as SGHAT and CDR2 as FQNNGV. This CDR3 is built from 17 residues. With 5 bases clipped from V and 2 bases from J, the junction kept 12 bases outside the gene matches. The CDR3 here is CASSKMGGGPSKNIQYF. The CDR3 bases are TGTGCCAGCAGCAAAATGGGGGGAGGGCCTTCCAAAAACATTCAGTACTTC.

This clonotype has just a few counts. J is TRBJ1-3 and V is TRBV5-6; no clear D gene. Germline lookup yields CDR1 SGHDT and CDR2 YYEEEE. This CDR3 comprises 12 residues. V was cut by 7 bases and J by 0 bases, with 5 bases left in between. CDR3: CASGISGNTIYF. The CDR3 bases are TGTGCCAGCGGGATCTCTGGAAACACCATATATTTT.

This chain joins TRBV6-6 and TRBJ1-6; 9 bases are shared with TRBD1. V gave up 0 bases and J gave up 7 bases; unmatched junction bases: 10. Germline CDR1 reads MNHNY; CDR2 reads SVGAGI (reference sequence). This CDR3 region has 18 residues. In DNA form, the CDR3 reads TGTGCCAGCAGTTACTCCCTGGGGGGCGGACAGGGGAATTCACCCCTCCACTTT. It yields the protein CASSYSLGGGQGNSPLHF.

A single count supports this clonotype. V usage is TRBV20-1 and J usage is TRBJ2-1, with TRBD2 identical over 10 bases. The CDR3 totals 15 residues. Germline trimming cut 5 bases from V and 6 bases from J; bases unmatched to any gene: 10. Germline CDR1 is DFQATT and CDR2 is SNEGSKA (reference sequence). Here the CDR3 DNA reads TGCAGTGCTCGGCCCCTAGCGGGAGCGGGCAATGAGCAGTTCTTC. It codes for CSARPLAGAGNEQFF.

The chain is built from TRBV19 and TRBJ1-5; TRBD1 aligns across 7 bases. The V gene end was trimmed by 2 bases and the J gene end by 6 bases; junction bases not matched to a gene: 7. This CDR3 region has 15 residues. The germline V gene has CDR1 LNHDA and CDR2 SQIVND (reference sequence). The CDR3 DNA is TGTGCCAGTAGTATAAACGGACAGGTCCGTCAGCCCCAGCATTTT. Translating it yields CASSINGQVRQPQHF.

This chain connects TRBV28 to TRBJ2-7; 9 positions match TRBD1. Germline assignment: CDR1 MDHEN and CDR2 SYDVKM. This CDR3 region has 15 residues. J lost 7 bases, V lost 3 bases, and 10 bases had no gene match. This CDR3 reads CASSFATGGKREQYF. The CDR3 region has the DNA TGTGCCAGCAGTTTTGCGACAGGGGGTAAGCGAGAGCAGTACTTC.

The chain couples TRBV5-1 to TRBJ2-3; possibly TRBD2 for D (6 bases). Per germline, CDR1 SGHRS and CDR2 YFSETQ. V lost 0 bases and J lost 5, with 10 bases in between. The CDR3 is made up of 14 amino acids. CDR3 residues: CASSLAGRGDTQYF. As DNA, the CDR3 is TGCGCCAGCAGCTTGGCCGGGAGAGGAGATACGCAGTATTTT.

The chain combines TRBV29-1 with TRBJ2-7, with D unclear. V was shortened by 6 bases and J by 7 bases, with 10 bases between the two germline ends. The CDR3 runs 10 residues. Germline-derived CDR1 and CDR2 are SQVTM and ANQGSEA. The DNA of the CDR3 is TGCAGCGTCCTAGTGGGAGAGCAGTACTTC. This gives the protein CSVLVGEQYF.

J is TRBJ2-7 and V is TRBV21-1; the DNA was not used to check the table's D call, TRBD1. TRBV21-1 is designated a pseudogene. The CDR3 runs to 15 residues. The CDR3 sequence: CASIPGQVSSYEQYF. CDR3 coding DNA: TGTGCCAGCATACCGGGACAGGTTAGCTCCTACGAGCAGTACTTC.

The gene calls are TRBV9 and TRBJ2-1, with D unclear. CDR3 size: 13 residues. The V end lost 0 bases, the J end lost 8 bases, and 9 bases lay between the germline ends. CDR1 and CDR2 from the germline V gene are SGDLS and YYNGEE. The CDR3 nucleotides read TGTGCCAGCAGCGTAGGGCTGATCGATGAGCAGTTCTTC. Translating it yields CASSVGLIDEQFF. Full variable domain (missing parts from reference TRBV9 and TRBJ2-1): DSGVTQTPKHLITATGQRVTLRCSPRSGDLSVYWYQQSLDQGLQFLIQYYNGEERAKGNILERFSAQQFPDLHSELNLSSLELGDSALYFCASSVGLIDEQFFGPGTRLTVL.

V and J are TRBV5-1 and TRBJ2-3; 7 bases align to TRBD1. Germline assignment: CDR1 SGHRS and CDR2 YFSETQ. J lost 4 bases, V lost 5 bases, and 4 bases had no gene match. The CDR3 extends over 13 amino acids. The CDR3 nucleotides read TGCGCCAGCAGATTAGGGGGCTCAGATACGCAGTATTTT. It specifies CASRLGGSDTQYF. The full variable domain, in which reference TRBV5-1 and TRBJ2-3 provide the parts outside the CDR3, is KAGVTQTPRYLIKTRGQQVTLSCSPISGHRSVSWYQQTPGQGLQFLFEYFSETQRNKGNFPGRFSGRQFSNSRSEMNVSTLELGDSALYLCASRLGGSDTQYFGPGTRLTVL.

This clonotype was seen more than once but under ten times. The V and J genes are TRBV28 and TRBJ1-6; TRBD1 might be the D (5 bases). The CDR3 totals 14 residues. Germline assignment: CDR1 MDHEN and CDR2 SYDVKM. The V end lost 1 base, the J end lost 9 bases, and 10 bases lay between the germline ends. The DNA of the CDR3 is TGTGCCAGCAGTTTATTGGGGCGCAGTTCACCCCTCCACTTT. The encoded protein is CASSLLGRSSPLHF.

This clonotype was seen only a few times. The V and J genes are TRBV2 and TRBJ1-4; D is unclear. Germline CDR1 SNHLY, CDR2 FYNNEI. This CDR3 is 14 amino acids long. The V end lost 1 base, the J end lost 8 bases, and 11 bases lay between the germline ends. CDR3: CASSEGLVREKLFF. The CDR3 DNA reads as TGTGCCAGCAGTGAAGGGTTAGTTCGGGAAAAACTGTTTTTT.

This chain connects TRBV20-1 to TRBJ1-2, with D tentatively TRBD1 (5 bases). The CDR3 runs to 12 residues. Germline CDR1 reads DFQATT; CDR2 reads SNEGSKA (reference sequence). The V gene lost 4 bases and the J gene lost 7 bases, with 13 bases spanning the gap. The CDR3 loop is CSAIGGLIGYTF. The CDR3 DNA reads TGCAGTGCTATTGGGGGTCTAATTGGCTACACCTTC.